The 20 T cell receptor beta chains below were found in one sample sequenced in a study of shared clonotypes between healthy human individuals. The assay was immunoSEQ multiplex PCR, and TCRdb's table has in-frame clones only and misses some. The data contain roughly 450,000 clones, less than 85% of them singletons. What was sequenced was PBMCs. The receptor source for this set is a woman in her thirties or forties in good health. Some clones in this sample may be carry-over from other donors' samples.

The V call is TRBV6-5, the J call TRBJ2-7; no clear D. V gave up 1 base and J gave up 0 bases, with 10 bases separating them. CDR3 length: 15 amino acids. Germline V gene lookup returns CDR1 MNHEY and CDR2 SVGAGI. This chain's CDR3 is CASSYYTGTSYEQYF. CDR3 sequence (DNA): TGTGCCAGCAGTTACTACACGGGTACCTCCTACGAGCAGTACTTC.

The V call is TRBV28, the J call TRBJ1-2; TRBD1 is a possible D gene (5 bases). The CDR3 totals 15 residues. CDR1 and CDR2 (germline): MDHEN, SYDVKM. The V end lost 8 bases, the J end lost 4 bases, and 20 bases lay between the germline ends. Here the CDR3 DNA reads TGTGCCAGCGGGTCGGCAACAGGTTCCCTCTATGGCTACACCTTC. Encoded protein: CASGSATGSLYGYTF.

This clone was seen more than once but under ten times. The CDR3 coding sequence is TGTGCCAGCTCACCAAGAGGGACTAGCGGCCGTACGTACTTC. It translates to CASSPRGTSGRTYF. This chain uses TRBV18 with TRBJ2-4, with 11 positions matching TRBD2. Trimming took 2 bases from V and 15 from J; bases not matched to a gene: 9. This CDR3 contains 14 residues. CDR1 and CDR2 from the germline V gene are KGHSH and LQKENI.

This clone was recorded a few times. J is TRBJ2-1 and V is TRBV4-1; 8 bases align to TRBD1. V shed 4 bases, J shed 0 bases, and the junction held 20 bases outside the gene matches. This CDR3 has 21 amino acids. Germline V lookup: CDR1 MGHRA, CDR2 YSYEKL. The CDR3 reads CASSPHETGAKKHRSYNEQFF. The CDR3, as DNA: TGCGCCAGCAGCCCACACGAGACAGGGGCTAAAAAACATCGCTCCTACAATGAGCAGTTCTTC.

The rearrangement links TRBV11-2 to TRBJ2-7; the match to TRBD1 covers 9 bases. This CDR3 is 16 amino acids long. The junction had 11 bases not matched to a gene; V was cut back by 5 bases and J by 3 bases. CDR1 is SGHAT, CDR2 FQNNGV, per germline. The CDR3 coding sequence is TGTGCCAGCAGCCCTATCCGGGGACAGGGATACTACGAGCAGTACTTC. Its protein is CASSPIRGQGYYEQYF.

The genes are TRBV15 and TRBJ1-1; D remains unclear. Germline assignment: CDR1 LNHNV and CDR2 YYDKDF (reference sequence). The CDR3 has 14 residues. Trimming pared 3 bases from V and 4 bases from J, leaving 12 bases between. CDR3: CATSRERSATEAFF. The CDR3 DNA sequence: TGTGCCACCAGCAGGGAACGGTCGGCCACTGAAGCTTTCTTT. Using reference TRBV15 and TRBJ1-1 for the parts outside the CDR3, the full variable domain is DAMVIQNPRYQVTQFGKPVTLSCSQTLNHNVMYWYQQKSSQAPKLLFHYYDKDFNNEADTPDNFQSRRPNTSFCFLDIRSPGLGDTAMYLCATSRERSATEAFFGQGTRLTVV.

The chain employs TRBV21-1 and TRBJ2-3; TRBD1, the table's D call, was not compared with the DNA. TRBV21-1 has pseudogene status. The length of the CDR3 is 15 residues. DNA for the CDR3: TGTGCCAGCAGCAACGGTGACAGGGGATCCGATACGCAGTATTTT. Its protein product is CASSNGDRGSDTQYF.

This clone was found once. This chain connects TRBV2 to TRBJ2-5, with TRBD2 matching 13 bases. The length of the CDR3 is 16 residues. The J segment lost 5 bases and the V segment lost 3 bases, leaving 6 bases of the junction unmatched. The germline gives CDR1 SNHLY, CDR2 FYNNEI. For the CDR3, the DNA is TGTGCCAGCAGTGACGGACTAGCGGGAGAGGGGGAGACCCAGTACTTC. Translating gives CASSDGLAGEGETQYF.

CDR3 residues: CASSSSWGSYEQYF. CDR3 DNA: TGTGCCAGCAGCTCCTCTTGGGGGTCCTACGAGCAGTACTTC. The chain joins TRBV7-2 to TRBJ2-7, with D tentatively TRBD1 or TRBD2 (5 bases each). Trimming removed 4 bases at V and 1 base at J, with 11 bases between. The CDR3 totals 14 residues. CDR1 SGHTA and CDR2 FQGNSA come from the germline V gene.

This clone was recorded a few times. This CDR3 is CSVEVTGNYGYTF. Written as DNA, the CDR3 is TGCAGCGTTGAAGTGACAGGCAACTATGGCTACACCTTC. The rearrangement uses TRBV29-1 and TRBJ1-2; possibly TRBD1 for D (6 bases). The V end lost 1 base, the J end lost 2 bases, and 8 bases lay between the germline ends. This CDR3 spans 13 amino acids. Germline lookup yields CDR1 SQVTM and CDR2 ANQGSEA.

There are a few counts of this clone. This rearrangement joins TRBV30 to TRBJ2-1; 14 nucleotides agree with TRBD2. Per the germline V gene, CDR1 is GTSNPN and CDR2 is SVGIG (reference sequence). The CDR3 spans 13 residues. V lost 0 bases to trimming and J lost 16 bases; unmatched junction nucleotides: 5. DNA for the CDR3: TGTGCCTGGAGTGTGACTAGCGGGAGGGTTTTATTCTTC. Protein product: CAWSVTSGRVLFF.

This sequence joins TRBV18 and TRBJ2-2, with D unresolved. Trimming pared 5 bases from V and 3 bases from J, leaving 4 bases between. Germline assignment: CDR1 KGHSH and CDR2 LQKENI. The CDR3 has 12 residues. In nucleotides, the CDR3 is TGTGCCAGCTCAGGGGACACCGGGGAGCTGTTTTTT. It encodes CASSGDTGELFF.

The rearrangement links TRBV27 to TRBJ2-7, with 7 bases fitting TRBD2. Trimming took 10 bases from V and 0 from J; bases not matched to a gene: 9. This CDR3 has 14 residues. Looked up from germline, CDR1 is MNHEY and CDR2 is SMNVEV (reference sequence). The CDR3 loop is CANPSGTNSYEQYF. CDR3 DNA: TGTGCCAATCCCTCCGGGACTAACTCCTACGAGCAGTACTTC.

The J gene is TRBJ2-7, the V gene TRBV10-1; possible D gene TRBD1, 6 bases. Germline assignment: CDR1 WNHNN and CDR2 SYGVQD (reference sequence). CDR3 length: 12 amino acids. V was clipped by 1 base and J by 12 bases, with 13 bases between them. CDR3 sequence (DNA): TGCGCCAGCAGTGAGTTTGGGGGCAGGTTGTACTTC. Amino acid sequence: CASSEFGGRLYF.

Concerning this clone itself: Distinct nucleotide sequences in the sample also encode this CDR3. The CDR3 nucleotides are TGTGCCAGCAGCTTTCCAGGGGAGAACACTGAAGCTTTCTTT. This gives the protein CASSFPGENTEAFF. The J gene is TRBJ1-1, the V gene TRBV7-9; D may be TRBD1 (6 bases). The germline gives CDR1 SEHNR, CDR2 FQNEAQ (reference sequence). This CDR3 region has 14 residues. With 3 bases removed from V and 1 base from J, the gap between germline ends came to 9 bases.

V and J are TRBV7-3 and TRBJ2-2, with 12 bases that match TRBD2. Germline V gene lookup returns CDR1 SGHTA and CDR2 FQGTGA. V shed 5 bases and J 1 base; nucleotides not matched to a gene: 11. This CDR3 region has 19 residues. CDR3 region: CASSPSGTSGPGNTGELFF. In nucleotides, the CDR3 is TGTGCCAGCAGCCCCTCCGGGACTAGCGGGCCGGGGAACACCGGGGAGCTGTTTTTT.

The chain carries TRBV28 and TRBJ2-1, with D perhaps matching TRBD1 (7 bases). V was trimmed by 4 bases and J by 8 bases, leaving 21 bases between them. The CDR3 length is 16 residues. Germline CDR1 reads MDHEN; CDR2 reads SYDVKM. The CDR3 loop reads CASSSYPTRGRDEQFF. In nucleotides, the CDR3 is TGTGCCAGCAGTTCCTATCCGACTAGGGGGCGGGATGAGCAGTTCTTC.

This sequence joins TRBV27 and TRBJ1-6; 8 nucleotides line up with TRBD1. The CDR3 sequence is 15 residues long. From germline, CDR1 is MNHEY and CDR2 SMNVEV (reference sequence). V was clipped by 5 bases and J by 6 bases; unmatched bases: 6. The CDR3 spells CASSPWTGSNSPLHF. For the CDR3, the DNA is TGTGCCAGCAGTCCCTGGACAGGGAGTAATTCACCCCTCCACTTT.

As DNA, the CDR3 is TGTGCCAGTAGTACGACAGGGGGCCCTGAAAAACTGTTTTTT. The encoded protein is CASSTTGGPEKLFF. The chain joins TRBV19 to TRBJ1-4; 10 bases map to TRBD1. CDR3 size: 14 residues. The V gene end was trimmed by 4 bases and the J gene end by 7 bases; junction bases not matched to a gene: 3. Germline V gives CDR1 LNHDA, CDR2 SQIVND (reference sequence).

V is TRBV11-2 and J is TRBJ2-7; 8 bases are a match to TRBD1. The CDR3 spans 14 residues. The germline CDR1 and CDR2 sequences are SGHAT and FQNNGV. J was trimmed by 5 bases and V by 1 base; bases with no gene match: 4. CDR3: CASSLVDRGDEQYF. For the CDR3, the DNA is TGTGCCAGCAGCTTAGTAGACAGGGGCGACGAGCAGTACTTC.